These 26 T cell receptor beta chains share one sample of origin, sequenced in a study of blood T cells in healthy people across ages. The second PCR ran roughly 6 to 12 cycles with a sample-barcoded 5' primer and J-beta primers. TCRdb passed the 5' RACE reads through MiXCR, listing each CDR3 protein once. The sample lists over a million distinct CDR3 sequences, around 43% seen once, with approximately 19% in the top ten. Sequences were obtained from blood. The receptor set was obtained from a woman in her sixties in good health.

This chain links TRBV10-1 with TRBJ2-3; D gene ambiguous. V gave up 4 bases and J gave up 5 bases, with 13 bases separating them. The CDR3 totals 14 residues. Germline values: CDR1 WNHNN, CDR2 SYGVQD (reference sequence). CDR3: CASSVNPSGDTQYF. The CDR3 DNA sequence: TGCGCCAGCAGTGTGAATCCCTCGGGAGATACGCAGTATTTT.

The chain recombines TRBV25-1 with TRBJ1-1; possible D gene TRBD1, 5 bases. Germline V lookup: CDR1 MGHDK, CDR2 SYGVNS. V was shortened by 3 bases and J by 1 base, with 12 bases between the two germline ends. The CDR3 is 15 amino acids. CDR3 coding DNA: TGTGCCAGCAGTGACCTGGCAGGGAGGAACACTGAAGCTTTCTTT. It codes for CASSDLAGRNTEAFF.

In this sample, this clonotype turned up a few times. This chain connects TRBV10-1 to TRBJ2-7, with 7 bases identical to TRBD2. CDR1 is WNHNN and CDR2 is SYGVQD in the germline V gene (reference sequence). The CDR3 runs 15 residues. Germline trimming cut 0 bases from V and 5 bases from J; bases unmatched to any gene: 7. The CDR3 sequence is CASSESWRESHEQYF. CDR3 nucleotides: TGCGCCAGCAGTGAGTCTTGGCGGGAGTCCCACGAGCAGTACTTC.

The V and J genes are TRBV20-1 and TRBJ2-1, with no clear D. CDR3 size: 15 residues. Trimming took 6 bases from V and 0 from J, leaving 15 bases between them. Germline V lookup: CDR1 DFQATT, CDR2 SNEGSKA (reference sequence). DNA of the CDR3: TGCAGTGCCACTTTGGAGCGTAGCTCCTACAATGAGCAGTTCTTC. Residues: CSATLERSSYNEQFF.

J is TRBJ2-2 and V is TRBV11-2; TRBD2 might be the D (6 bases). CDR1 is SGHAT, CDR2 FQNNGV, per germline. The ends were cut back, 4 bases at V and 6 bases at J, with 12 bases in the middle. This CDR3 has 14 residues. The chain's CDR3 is CASSSRPGAGELFF. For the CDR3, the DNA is TGTGCCAGCAGCTCCCGCCCGGGAGCCGGGGAGCTGTTTTTT.

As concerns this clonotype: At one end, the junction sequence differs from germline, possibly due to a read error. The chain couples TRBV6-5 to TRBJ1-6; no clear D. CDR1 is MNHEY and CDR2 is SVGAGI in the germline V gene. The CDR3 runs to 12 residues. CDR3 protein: CVSSYDRSPLHF. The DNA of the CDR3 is TGTGTCAGCAGTTACGATCGGTCACCCCTCCACTTT.

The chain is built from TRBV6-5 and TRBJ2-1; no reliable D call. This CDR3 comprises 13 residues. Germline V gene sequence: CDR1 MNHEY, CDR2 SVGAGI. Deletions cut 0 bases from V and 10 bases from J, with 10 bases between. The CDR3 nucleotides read TGTGCCAGCAGTTACTCGAAGGTAGCAGAGCAGTTCTTC. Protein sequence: CASSYSKVAEQFF.

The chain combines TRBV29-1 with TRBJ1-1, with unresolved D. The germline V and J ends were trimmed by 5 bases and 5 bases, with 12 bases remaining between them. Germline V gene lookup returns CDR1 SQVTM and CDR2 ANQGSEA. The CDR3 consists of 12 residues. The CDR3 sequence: CSVNEGGTEAFF. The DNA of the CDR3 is TGCAGCGTTAATGAGGGAGGGACTGAAGCTTTCTTT.

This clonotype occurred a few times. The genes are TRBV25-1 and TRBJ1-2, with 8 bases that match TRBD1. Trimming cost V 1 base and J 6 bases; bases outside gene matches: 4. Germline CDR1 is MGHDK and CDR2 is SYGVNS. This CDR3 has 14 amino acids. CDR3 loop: CASSEWQGADGYTF. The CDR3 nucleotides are TGTGCCAGCAGTGAATGGCAGGGGGCGGATGGCTACACCTTC.

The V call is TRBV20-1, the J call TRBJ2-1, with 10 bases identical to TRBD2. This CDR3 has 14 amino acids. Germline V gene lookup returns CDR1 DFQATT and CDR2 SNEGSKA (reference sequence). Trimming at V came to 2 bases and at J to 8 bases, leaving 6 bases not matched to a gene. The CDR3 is CSARLGLAIDEQFF. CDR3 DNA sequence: TGCAGTGCTAGACTGGGACTAGCGATCGATGAGCAGTTCTTC.

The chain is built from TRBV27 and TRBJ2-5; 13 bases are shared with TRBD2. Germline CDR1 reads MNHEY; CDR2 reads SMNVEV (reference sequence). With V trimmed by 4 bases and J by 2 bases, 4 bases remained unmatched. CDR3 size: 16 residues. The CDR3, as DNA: TGTGCCAGCAGTTGGGGACTAGCGGGACAACAAGAGACCCAGTACTTC. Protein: CASSWGLAGQQETQYF.

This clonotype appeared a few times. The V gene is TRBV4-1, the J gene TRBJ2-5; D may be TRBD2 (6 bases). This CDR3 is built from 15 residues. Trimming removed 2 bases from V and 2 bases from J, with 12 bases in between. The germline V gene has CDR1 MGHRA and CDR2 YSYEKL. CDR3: CASSQRDFNQETQYF. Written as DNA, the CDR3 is TGCGCCAGCAGCCAACGGGACTTCAATCAAGAGACCCAGTACTTC.

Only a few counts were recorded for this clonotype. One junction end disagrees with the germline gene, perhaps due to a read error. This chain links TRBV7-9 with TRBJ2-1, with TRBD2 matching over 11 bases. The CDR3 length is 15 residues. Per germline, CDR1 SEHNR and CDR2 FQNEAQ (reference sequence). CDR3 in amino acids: CASSLVSSGRNEQFF. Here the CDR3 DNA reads TGTGCCAGCAGTTTAGTGTCTAGCGGGAGGAATGAGCAGTTCTTC. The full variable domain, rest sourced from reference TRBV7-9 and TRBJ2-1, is DTGVSQNPRHKITKRGQNVTFRCDPISEHNRLYWYRQTLGQGPEFLTYFQNEAQLEKSRLLSDRFSAERPKGSFSTLEIQRTEQGDSAMYLCASSLVSSGRNEQFFGPGTRLTVL.

The CDR3 loop reads CSARGDRGLGGELFF. The CDR3 DNA reads as TGCAGTGCTAGAGGTGACAGGGGGCTCGGCGGGGAGCTGTTTTTT. The chain recombines TRBV20-1 with TRBJ2-2; 10 bases map to TRBD1. The germline V gene has CDR1 DFQATT and CDR2 SNEGSKA (reference sequence). The ends lost 1 base at V and 7 bases at J; junction bases unmatched: 6. The CDR3 is made up of 15 amino acids.

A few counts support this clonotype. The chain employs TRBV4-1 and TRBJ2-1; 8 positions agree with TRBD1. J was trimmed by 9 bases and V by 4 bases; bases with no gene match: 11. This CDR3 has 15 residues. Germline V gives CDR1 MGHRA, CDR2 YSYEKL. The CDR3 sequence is CASSRAQGVATEQFF. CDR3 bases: TGCGCCAGCAGCCGGGCACAGGGGGTTGCGACTGAGCAGTTCTTC.

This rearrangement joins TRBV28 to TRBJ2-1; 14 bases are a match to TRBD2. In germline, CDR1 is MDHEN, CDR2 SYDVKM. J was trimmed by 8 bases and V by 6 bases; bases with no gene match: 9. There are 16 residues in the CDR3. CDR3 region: CASSSGTSGSIYEQFF. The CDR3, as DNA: TGTGCCAGCAGCTCCGGGACTAGCGGGAGTATCTATGAGCAGTTCTTC.

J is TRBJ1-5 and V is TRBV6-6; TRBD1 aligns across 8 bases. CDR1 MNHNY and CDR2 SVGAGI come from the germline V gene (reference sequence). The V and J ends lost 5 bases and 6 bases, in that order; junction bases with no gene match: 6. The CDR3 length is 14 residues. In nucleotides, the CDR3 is TGTGCCAGCAGTCCGGACAGGGCCGTTCAGCCCCAGCATTTT. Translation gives CASSPDRAVQPQHF.

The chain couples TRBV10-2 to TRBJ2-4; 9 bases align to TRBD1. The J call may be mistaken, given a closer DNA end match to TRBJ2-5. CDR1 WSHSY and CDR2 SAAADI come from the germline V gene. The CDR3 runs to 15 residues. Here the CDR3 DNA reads TGCGCCAGCAGTCCCGTTGGACAGGGGCAAGAGACCCAGTACTTC. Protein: CASSPVGQGQETQYF.

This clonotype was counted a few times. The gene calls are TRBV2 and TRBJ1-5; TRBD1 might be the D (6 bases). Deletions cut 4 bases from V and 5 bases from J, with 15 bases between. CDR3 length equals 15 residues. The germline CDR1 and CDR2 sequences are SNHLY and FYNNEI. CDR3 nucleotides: TGTGCCAGCAGTGGCGGGCAGGGGTGGTATCAGCCCCAGCATTTT. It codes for CASSGGQGWYQPQHF. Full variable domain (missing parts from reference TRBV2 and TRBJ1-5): EPEVTQTPSHQVTQMGQEVILRCVPISNHLYFYWYRQILGQKVEFLVSFYNNEISEKSEIFDDQFSVERPDGSNFTLKIRSTKLEDSAMYFCASSGGQGWYQPQHFGDGTRLSIL.

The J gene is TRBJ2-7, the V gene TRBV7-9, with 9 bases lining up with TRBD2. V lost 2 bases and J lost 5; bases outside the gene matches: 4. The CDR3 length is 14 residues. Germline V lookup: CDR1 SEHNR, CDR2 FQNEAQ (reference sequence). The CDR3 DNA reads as TGTGCCAGCAGCTTACTAGCGGGAATAAACGAGCAGTACTTC. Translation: CASSLLAGINEQYF.

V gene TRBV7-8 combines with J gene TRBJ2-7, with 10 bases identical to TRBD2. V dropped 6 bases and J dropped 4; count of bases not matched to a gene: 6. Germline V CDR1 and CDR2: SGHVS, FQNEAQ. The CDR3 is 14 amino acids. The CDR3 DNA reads TGTGCCAGCAGACCCCGGACTAGCGGTTACGAGCAGTACTTC. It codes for CASRPRTSGYEQYF.

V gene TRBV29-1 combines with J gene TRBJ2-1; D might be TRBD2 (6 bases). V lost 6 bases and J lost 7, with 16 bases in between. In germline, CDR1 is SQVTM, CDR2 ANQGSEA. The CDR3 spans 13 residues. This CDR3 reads CSVGDSHRNEQFF. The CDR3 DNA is TGCAGCGTAGGGGACTCCCACCGTAATGAGCAGTTCTTC.

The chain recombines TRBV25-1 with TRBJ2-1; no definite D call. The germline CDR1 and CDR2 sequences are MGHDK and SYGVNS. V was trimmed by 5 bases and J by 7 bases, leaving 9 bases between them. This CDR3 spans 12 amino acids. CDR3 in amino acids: CASSWTVNEQFF. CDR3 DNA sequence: TGTGCCAGCAGTTGGACGGTGAATGAGCAGTTCTTC.

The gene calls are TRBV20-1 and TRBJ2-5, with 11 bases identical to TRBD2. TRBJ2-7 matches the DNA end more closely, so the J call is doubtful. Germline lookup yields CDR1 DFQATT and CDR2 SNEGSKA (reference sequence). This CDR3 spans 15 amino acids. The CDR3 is CSAKDLAGGHYEQYF. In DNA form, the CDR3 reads TGCAGTGCTAAGGACCTAGCGGGAGGACATTACGAGCAGTACTTC.

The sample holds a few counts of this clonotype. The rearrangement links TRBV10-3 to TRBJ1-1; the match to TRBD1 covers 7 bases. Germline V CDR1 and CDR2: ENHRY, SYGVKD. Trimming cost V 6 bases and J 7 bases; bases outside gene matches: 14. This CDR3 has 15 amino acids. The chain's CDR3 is CAIRSPTGAQIEAFF. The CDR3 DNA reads TGTGCCATCAGGTCTCCTACAGGGGCCCAAATTGAAGCTTTCTTT.

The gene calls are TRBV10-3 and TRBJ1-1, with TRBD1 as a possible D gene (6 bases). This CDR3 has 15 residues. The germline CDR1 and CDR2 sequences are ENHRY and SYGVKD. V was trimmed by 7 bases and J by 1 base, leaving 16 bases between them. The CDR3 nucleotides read TGTGCCATCAAAAGGCAGGGGACGGAGAACACTGAAGCTTTCTTT. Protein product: CAIKRQGTENTEAFF.